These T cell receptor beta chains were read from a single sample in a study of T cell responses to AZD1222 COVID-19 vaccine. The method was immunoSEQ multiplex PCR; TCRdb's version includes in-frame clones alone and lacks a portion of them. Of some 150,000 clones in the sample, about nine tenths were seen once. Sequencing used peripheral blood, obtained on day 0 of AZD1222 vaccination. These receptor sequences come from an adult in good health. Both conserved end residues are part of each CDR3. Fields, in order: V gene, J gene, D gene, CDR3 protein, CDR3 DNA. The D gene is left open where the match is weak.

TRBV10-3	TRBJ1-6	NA	CAISVQSSYNSPLHF	TGTGCCATCAGCGTCCAGAGCTCCTATAATTCACCCCTCCACTTT
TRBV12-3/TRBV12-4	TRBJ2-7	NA	CASSPGQAREQYF	TGTGCCAGCAGTCCTGGGCAGGCGCGGGAGCAGTACTTC
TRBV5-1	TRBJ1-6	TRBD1	CASSLGVLTGTVGAPLHF	TGCGCCAGCAGCTTGGGGGTCCTGACAGGGACGGTAGGGGCACCCCTCCACTTT
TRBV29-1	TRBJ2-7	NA	CSVSGGIGSSYEQYF	TGCAGCGTCAGCGGTGGCATTGGGAGCTCCTACGAGCAGTACTTC
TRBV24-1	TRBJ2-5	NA	CATSDQQGAQETQYF	TGTGCCACCAGTGATCAACAGGGTGCCCAAGAGACCCAGTACTTC
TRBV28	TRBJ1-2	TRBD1	CASTPGTGKKSSGYTF	TGTGCCAGCACCCCGGGGACAGGCAAAAAGAGTTCTGGCTACACCTTC
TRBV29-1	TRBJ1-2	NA	CSVDKAGLGGYTF	TGCAGCGTTGATAAGGCAGGGCTGGGTGGCTACACCTTC
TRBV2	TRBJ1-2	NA	CASSESQNGYTF	TGTGCCAGCAGTGAGTCCCAGAATGGCTACACCTTC
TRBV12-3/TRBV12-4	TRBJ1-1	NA	CASSLGTPVKAFF	TGTGCCAGCAGTCTAGGGACTCCTGTGAAGGCTTTCTTT
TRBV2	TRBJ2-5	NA	CASSVERGWETQYF	TGTGCCAGCAGTGTTGAACGGGGGTGGGAGACCCAGTACTTC
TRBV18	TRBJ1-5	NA	CASSPEQGLNQPQHF	TGTGCCAGCTCACCAGAACAGGGCCTCAATCAGCCCCAGCATTTT
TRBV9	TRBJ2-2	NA	CASSESNTGELFF	TGTGCCAGCAGCGAATCGAACACCGGGGAGCTGTTTTTT
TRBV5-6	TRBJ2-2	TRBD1	CASSRRPSTGRRTGELFF	TGTGCCAGCAGCCGCCGCCCCTCGACAGGGCGGAGGACCGGGGAGCTGTTTTTT
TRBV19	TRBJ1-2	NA	CASTISGPGSNYGYTF	TGTGCCAGTACCATTTCGGGCCCTGGGTCTAACTATGGCTACACCTTC